One sample yielded the 4 T cell receptor beta chains listed below, sequenced in a study. TCRdb independently ran MiXCR on the 5' RACE reads; one entry per CDR3 protein. There are under 35,000 distinct CDR3 sequences in the sample; approximately 25% occur only once, and 4.3% lies in the top ten. The specimen was memory CD4+ T cells sorted from blood. Regarding subset: memory CD4+ T cells, CD4+CD45RO+CD25-. The receptors were gathered from a female donor with breast cancer.

This clonotype was counted only a few times. The chain links TRBV6-2 or TRBV6-3 to TRBJ2-7; possible D gene TRBD2, 7 bases. Germline assignment: CDR1 MNHEY and CDR2 SVGEGT. The V end lost 10 bases, the J end lost 0 bases, and 13 bases lay between the germline ends. There are 13 residues in the CDR3. The CDR3 DNA is TGTGCCATCCGAAGGGGGGGCTCCTACGAGCAGTACTTC. It specifies CAIRRGGSYEQYF.

This chain links TRBV12-3 or TRBV12-4 with TRBJ2-5; the D gene is possibly TRBD2 (6 bases). Trimming cost V 6 bases and J 5 bases, with 25 bases left between them. The length of the CDR3 is 17 residues. The DNA of the CDR3 is TGTGCCAGCAGGGGGGGTTTGGGGGGATTAGCCGAGGAGACCCAGTACTTC. This codes for CASRGGLGGLAEETQYF.

This clonotype was seen ten or more times. The rearrangement uses TRBV6-2 or TRBV6-3 and TRBJ2-5, with D uncertain. Germline V gene sequence: CDR1 MNHEY, CDR2 SVGEGT. The CDR3 contains 15 residues. The V end lost 2 bases, the J end lost 5 bases, and 15 bases lay between the germline ends. CDR3 nucleotides: TGTGCCAGCAGTTACCCTCAGGAAGACGAGGAGACCCAGTACTTC. Its translation is CASSYPQEDEETQYF.

This clonotype was found a few times. V and J are TRBV5-5 and TRBJ1-4, with D possibly matching TRBD1 (6 bases). The CDR3 is 15 residues long. V lost 4 bases and J lost 0, with 10 bases in between. Looked up from germline, CDR1 is SGHKS and CDR2 is YYEKEE (reference sequence). The chain's CDR3 is CASSRDISTNEKLFF. CDR3 sequence (DNA): TGTGCCAGCAGCCGGGACATTTCAACTAATGAAAAACTGTTTTTT.